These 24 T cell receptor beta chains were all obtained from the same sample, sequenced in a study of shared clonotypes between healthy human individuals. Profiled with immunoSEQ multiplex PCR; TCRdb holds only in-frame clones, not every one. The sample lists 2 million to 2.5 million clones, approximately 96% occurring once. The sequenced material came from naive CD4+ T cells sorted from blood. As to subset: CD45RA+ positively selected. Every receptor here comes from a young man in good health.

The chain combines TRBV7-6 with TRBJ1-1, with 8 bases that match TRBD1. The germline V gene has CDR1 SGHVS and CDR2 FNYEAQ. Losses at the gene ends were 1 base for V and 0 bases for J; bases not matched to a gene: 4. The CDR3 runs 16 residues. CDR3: CASSLGQGALNTEAFF. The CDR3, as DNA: TGTGCCAGCAGCTTAGGGCAGGGGGCCTTGAACACTGAAGCTTTCTTT.

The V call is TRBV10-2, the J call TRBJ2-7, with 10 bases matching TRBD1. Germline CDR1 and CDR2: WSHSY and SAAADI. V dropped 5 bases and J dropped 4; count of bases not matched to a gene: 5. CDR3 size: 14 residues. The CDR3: CASSTGTGAYEQYF. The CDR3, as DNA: TGCGCCAGCAGTACCGGGACAGGGGCTTACGAGCAGTACTTC.

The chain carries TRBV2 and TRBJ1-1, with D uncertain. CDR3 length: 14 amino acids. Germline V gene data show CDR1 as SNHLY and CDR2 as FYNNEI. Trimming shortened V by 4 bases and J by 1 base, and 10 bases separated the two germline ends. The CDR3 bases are TGTGCCAGCAGTGGGTGGACGGGGAACACTGAAGCTTTCTTT. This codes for CASSGWTGNTEAFF.

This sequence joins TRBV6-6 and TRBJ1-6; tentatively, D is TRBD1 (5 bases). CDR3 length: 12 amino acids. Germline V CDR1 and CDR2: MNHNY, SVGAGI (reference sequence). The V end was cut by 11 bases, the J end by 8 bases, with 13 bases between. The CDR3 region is CAGATDYSPLHF. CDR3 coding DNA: TGTGCCGGAGCGACAGACTATTCACCCCTCCACTTT.

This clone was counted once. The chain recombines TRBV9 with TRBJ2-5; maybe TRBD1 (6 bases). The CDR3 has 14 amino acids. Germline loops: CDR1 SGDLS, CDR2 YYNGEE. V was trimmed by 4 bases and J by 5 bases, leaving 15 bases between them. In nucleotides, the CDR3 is TGTGCCAGCAGCACCTTTGGGGGCCTGGAGACCCAGTACTTC. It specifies CASSTFGGLETQYF. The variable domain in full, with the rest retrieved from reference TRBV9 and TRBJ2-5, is DSGVTQTPKHLITATGQRVTLRCSPRSGDLSVYWYQQSLDQGLQFLIQYYNGEERAKGNILERFSAQQFPDLHSELNLSSLELGDSALYFCASSTFGGLETQYFGPGTRLLVL.

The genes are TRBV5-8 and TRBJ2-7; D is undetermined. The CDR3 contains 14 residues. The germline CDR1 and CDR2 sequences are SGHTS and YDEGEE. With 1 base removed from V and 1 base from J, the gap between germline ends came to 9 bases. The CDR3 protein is CASSLYQGSYEQYF. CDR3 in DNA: TGTGCCAGCAGCTTGTATCAAGGGTCCTACGAGCAGTACTTC.

CDR3 protein: CASSREGFKLFF. The CDR3 DNA reads TGTGCCAGCAGCCGCGAGGGGTTTAAACTGTTTTTT. The chain couples TRBV5-6 to TRBJ1-4, with D perhaps TRBD1 (5 bases). The V gene's germline CDR1 is SGHDT and CDR2 YYEEEE. The CDR3 spans 12 residues. The ends were cut back, 4 bases at V and 11 bases at J, with 12 bases in the middle.

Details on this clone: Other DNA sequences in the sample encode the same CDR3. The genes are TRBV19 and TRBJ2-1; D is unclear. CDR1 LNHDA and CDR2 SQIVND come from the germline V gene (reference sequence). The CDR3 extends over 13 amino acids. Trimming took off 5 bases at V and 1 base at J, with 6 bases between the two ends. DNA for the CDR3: TGTGCCAGTAGTCAAGGTTCCTACAATGAGCAGTTCTTC. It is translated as CASSQGSYNEQFF.

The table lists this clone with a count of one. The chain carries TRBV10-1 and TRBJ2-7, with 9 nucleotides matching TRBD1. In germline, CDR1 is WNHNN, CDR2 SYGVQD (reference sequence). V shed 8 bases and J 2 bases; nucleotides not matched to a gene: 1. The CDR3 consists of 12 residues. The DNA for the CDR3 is TGCGCCAGCGGGGACAGGGCCTACGAGCAGTACTTC. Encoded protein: CASGDRAYEQYF.

CDR3 in DNA: TGTGCCAGCAGTATGGGCTATGGCTACACCTTC. Translated, it gives CASSMGYGYTF. The chain has TRBV6-5 and TRBJ1-2, with D unclear. CDR1 is MNHEY and CDR2 is SVGAGI in the germline V gene. The germline V and J ends were trimmed by 5 bases and 4 bases, with 5 bases remaining between them. The length of the CDR3 is 11 residues.

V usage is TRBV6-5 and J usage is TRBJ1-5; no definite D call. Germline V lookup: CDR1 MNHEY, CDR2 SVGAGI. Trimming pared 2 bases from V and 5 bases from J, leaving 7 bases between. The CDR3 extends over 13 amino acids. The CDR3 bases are TGTGCCAGCAGTTACCACAGAGATCAGCCCCAGCATTTT. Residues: CASSYHRDQPQHF.

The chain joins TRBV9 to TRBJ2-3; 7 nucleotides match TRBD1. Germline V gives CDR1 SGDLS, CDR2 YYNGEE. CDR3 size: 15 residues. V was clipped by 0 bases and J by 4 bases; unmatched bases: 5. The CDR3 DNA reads TGTGCCAGCAGCGTAGGGGAAAGGGGGCCAGATACGCAGTATTTT. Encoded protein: CASSVGERGPDTQYF.

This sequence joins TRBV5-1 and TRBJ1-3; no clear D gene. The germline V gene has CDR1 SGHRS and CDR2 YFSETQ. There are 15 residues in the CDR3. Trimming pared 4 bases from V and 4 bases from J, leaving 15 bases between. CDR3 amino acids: CASSPRPGQGNTIYF. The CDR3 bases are TGCGCCAGCAGCCCCCGACCGGGCCAAGGAAACACCATATATTTT.

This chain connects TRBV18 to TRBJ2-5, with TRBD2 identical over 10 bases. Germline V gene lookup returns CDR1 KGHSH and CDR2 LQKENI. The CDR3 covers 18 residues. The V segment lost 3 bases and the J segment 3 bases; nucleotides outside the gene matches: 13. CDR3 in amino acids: CASSPQAGGPAGEETQYF. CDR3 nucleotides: TGTGCCAGCTCACCGCAAGCGGGAGGGCCCGCGGGGGAAGAGACCCAGTACTTC.

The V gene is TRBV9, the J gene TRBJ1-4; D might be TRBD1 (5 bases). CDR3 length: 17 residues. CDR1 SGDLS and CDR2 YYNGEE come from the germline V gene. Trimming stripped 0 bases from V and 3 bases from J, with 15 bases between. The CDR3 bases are TGTGCCAGCAGCGTAGCTACGGGGTTGGGGCCTAATGAAAAACTGTTTTTT. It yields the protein CASSVATGLGPNEKLFF.

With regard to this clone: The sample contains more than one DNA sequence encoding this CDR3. CDR3 nucleotides: TGTGCCACCAGCAGAGGGGGTGATGGCTACACCTTC. This encodes CATSRGGDGYTF. This sequence joins TRBV15 and TRBJ1-2; D gene uncertain. The CDR3 is 12 amino acids. Germline CDR1 LNHNV, CDR2 YYDKDF (reference sequence). V was trimmed by 1 base and J by 6 bases, leaving 6 bases between them.

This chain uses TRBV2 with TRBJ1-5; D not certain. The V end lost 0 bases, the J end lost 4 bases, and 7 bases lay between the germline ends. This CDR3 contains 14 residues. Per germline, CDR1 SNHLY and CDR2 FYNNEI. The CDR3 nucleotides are TGTGCCAGCAGTGAAGCTTCAGAAAATCAGCCCCAGCATTTT. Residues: CASSEASENQPQHF.

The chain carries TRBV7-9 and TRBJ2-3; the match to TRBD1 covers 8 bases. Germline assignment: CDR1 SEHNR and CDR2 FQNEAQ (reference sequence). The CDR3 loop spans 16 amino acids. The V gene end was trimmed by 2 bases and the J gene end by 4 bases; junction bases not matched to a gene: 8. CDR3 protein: CASSLRTGSIADTQYF. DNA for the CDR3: TGTGCCAGCAGCTTAAGGACAGGGAGTATTGCAGATACGCAGTATTTT.

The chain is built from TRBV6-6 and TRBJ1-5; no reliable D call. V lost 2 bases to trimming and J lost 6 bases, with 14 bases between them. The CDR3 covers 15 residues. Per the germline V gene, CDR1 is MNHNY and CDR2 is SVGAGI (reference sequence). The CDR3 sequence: CASSYGGGGGQPQHF. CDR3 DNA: TGTGCCAGCAGTTACGGAGGAGGAGGCGGTCAGCCCCAGCATTTT.

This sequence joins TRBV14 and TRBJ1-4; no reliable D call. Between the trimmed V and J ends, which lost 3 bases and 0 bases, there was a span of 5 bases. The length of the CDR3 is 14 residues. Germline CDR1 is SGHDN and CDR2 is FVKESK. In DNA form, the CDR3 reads TGTGCCAGCAGCCATAAAGCAACTAATGAAAAACTGTTTTTT. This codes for CASSHKATNEKLFF.

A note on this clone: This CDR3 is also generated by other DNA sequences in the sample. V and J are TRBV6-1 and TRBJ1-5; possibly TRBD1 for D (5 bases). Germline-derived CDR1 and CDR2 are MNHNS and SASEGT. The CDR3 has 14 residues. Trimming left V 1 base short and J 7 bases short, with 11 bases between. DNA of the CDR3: TGTGCCAGCAGTGAAGGTCAGGGTGGGCAGCCCCAGCATTTT. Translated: CASSEGQGGQPQHF.

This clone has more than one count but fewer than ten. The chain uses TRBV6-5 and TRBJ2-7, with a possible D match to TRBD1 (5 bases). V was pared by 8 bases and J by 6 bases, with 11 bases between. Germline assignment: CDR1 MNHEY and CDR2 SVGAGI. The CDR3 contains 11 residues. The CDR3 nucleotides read TGTGCCAGCGGAAGGGGTGCCGAGCAGTACTTC. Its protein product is CASGRGAEQYF.

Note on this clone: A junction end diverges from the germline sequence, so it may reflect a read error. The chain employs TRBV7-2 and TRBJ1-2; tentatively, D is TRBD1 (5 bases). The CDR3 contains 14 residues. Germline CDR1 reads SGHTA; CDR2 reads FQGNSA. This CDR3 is CASSSEVVGAHLIF. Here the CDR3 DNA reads TGTGCCAGCAGCTCCGAGGTAGTCGGGGCCCACCTGATCTTC.

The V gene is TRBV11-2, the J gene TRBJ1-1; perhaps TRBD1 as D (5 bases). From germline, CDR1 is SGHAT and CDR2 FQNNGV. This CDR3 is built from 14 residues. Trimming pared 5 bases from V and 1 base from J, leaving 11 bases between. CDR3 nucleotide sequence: TGTGCCAGCAGCGCGGAGGGGCGGAACACTGAAGCTTTCTTT. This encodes CASSAEGRNTEAFF.